Listed below are T cell receptor beta chains from one sample, sequenced in a study of OX40 agonist ivuxolimab in advanced cancers. Assay: immunoSEQ multiplex PCR; the TCRdb copy retains only in-frame clones and omits some. Here the sample spans 65,000 to 100,000 clones, about 91% being singletons. This sample comprised CD4+ or CD8+ T cells sorted from blood, obtained in a trial of the OX40 agonist ivuxolimab. The receptors come from an adult with an advanced solid tumor such as melanoma, head and neck, liver or kidney cancer. Each CDR3 is given with its conserved first and last residue. A D gene is named only where the DNA matches it firmly. Rows may omit the clone size; those that give it use once, few, many or a size class.

J | size | D | V | DNA | CDR3
TRBJ1-3 | - | TRBD1 | TRBV30 | TGTGCCTGGAGTGTAGGGGGCAGGGTACTATCTGGAAACACCATATATTTT | CAWSVGGRVLSGNTIYF
TRBJ2-1 | - | - | TRBV5-1 | TGCGCCAGCAGCTTGGTTGTATCCTACAATGAGCAGTTCTTC | CASSLVVSYNEQFF
TRBJ2-2 | - | TRBD1 | TRBV5-1 | TGCGCCAGCAGCTTGGACAGGGGGAACACCGGGGAGCTGTTTTTT | CASSLDRGNTGELFF
TRBJ1-5 | - | - | TRBV28 | TGTGCCAGCACCCGTACGGGGAGGAATCAGCCCCAGCATTTT | CASTRTGRNQPQHF
TRBJ2-3 | - | - | TRBV5-5 | TGTGCCAGCAGCCGGGACAACCCTGGCACAGATACGCAGTATTTT | CASSRDNPGTDTQYF
TRBJ1-6 | - | TRBD1 | TRBV15 | TGTGCCACCCGCGGACAGGGTAATTCACCCCTCCACTTT | CATRGQGNSPLHF
TRBJ1-5 | - | - | TRBV5-4 | TGTGCCAGCAGCCGAGGGCAGGGGCGCAATCAGCCCCAGCATTTT | CASSRGQGRNQPQHF
TRBJ1-1 | - | - | TRBV28 | TGTGCCAGCAGTTTATGGACAGAGAACACTGAAGCTTTCTTT | CASSLWTENTEAFF
TRBJ2-7 | - | TRBD2 | TRBV7-9 | TGTGCCAGCAGCGGGGACTACAACTCCTACGAGCAGTACTTC | CASSGDYNSYEQYF
TRBJ2-1 | - | TRBD2 | TRBV19 | TGTGCCAGTAGTGTGGGACTAGCGGGAGACTACAATGAGCAGTTCTTC | CASSVGLAGDYNEQFF
TRBJ2-1 | - | - | TRBV30 | TGTGCCTGGAGTGTACGGTGGGGGCAGTTCTTC | CAWSVRWGQFF
TRBJ2-1 | once | - | TRBV9 | TGTGCCAGCAGCCCAGCAGGGTCCTACAATGAGCAGTTCTTC | CASSPAGSYNEQFF
TRBJ2-2 | - | - | TRBV5-1 | TGCGCCAGCAGCCTCCGGGACCCAAACACCGGGGAGCTGTTTTTT | CASSLRDPNTGELFF
TRBJ2-1 | - | TRBD1 | TRBV6-4 | TGTGCCAGCAGTGAGGGACAGGGGACAGGGGATGAGCAGTTCTTC | CASSEGQGTGDEQFF
TRBJ2-1 | - | - | TRBV7-7 | TGTGCTAGCAGTGGGGGGTCCTACAATGAGCAGTTCTTC | CASSGGSYNEQFF
TRBJ1-4 | once | - | TRBV5-6 | TGTGCCAGCAGCTTGGGTCGGGAAAAACTGTTTTTT | CASSLGREKLFF
TRBJ1-4 | - | TRBD1 | TRBV14 | TGTGCCAGCAGCCAAATGACAGGGGAAAAACTGTTTTTT | CASSQMTGEKLFF
TRBJ2-1 | - | TRBD1 | TRBV11-3 | TGTGCCAGCAGCCACACCGGGACAGGGTCCGATGAGCAGTTCTTC | CASSHTGTGSDEQFF
TRBJ2-7 | - | TRBD1 | TRBV10-1 | TGCGCCAGCAGCCGGGACAGGGTCGGTGCGCAGTACTTC | CASSRDRVGAQYF
TRBJ2-7 | once | - | TRBV11-2 | TGTGCCAGCAGCTTAGGCCAGGGCGAGCAGTACTTC | CASSLGQGEQYF
TRBJ2-1 | - | - | TRBV7-3 | TGTGCCAGCAGCTTAGGCCAGGGCGGCTACAATGAGCAGTTCTTC | CASSLGQGGYNEQFF
TRBJ2-3 | - | TRBD2 | TRBV19 | TGTGCCAGTAGGACTAGCGGAAACTCAGATACGCAGTATTTT | CASRTSGNSDTQYF
TRBJ1-1 | - | - | TRBV18 | TGTGCCAGCTCACCACGCGGGCAGGGCACTGAAGCTTTCTTT | CASSPRGQGTEAFF
TRBJ2-1 | - | - | TRBV5-4 | TGTGCCAGCAGCCCTCAGGCGGCTAGCGTTGTAGGTGAGCAGTTCTTC | CASSPQAASVVGEQFF
TRBJ2-7 | - | - | TRBV29-1 | TGCAGCGTTGAAGATAAGGCAGGGGCCCTCTTCTCCGAGCAGTACTTC | CSVEDKAGALFSEQYF
TRBJ1-3 | once | - | TRBV5-5 | TGTGCCAGCAGCCCGAACGGGCTGGACACCATATATTTT | CASSPNGLDTIYF
TRBJ1-5 | - | - | TRBV2 | TGTGCCAGCAGGGCCCTTAGCAATCAGCCCCAGCATTTT | CASRALSNQPQHF
TRBJ1-6 | - | - | TRBV5-1 | TGCGCCAGCACCCGGGGTGGGGTTGCGCCCCTCCACTTT | CASTRGGVAPLHF
TRBJ1-5 | few | TRBD1 | TRBV11-2 | TGTGCCAGCAGCGTCGGGACAGGCAATCAGCCCCAGCATTTT | CASSVGTGNQPQHF
TRBJ2-7 | - | - | TRBV18 | TGTGCCAGCTCCCCCAGACAGAGCTCCTACGAGCAGTACTTC | CASSPRQSSYEQYF
TRBJ1-1 | - | - | TRBV10-3 | TGTGCCATCAGCGCATCCGGGGTGAGCGCTTTCTTT | CAISASGVSAFF
TRBJ2-2 | - | - | TRBV6-6 | TGTGCCAGCACAAGCCGCCATCGGGCCGGGGAGCTGTTTTTT | CASTSRHRAGELFF
TRBJ1-5 | - | TRBD1 | TRBV6-1 | TGTGCCAGCAGCGCCGGACAGGGAAGCGGTCAGCCCCAGCATTTT | CASSAGQGSGQPQHF
TRBJ2-6 | - | - | TRBV7-8 | TGTGCCAGCAGCTTAGAAAGGGCGATTGGGGCCAACGTCCTGACTTTC | CASSLERAIGANVLTF
TRBJ2-3 | once | TRBD2 | TRBV28 | TGTGCCAGCAGCGGACCCGGGACTAGCGGTACGCAGTATTTT | CASSGPGTSGTQYF
TRBJ1-1 | - | TRBD1 | TRBV19 | TGTGCCAGTGGCACAGCAGGGGGGACCACTGAAGCTTTCTTT | CASGTAGGTTEAFF
TRBJ2-3 | - | TRBD2 | TRBV27 | TGTGCCAGCAGCCTTACGACTAGCGGGAGCGCAGATACGCAGTATTTT | CASSLTTSGSADTQYF
TRBJ2-3 | - | - | TRBV7-9 | TGTGCCAGCAGCTTAGACCGGGACACAGATACGCAGTATTTT | CASSLDRDTDTQYF
TRBJ1-1 | once | TRBD1 | TRBV5-1 | TGCGCCAGCAGCTTGGTAGGGGGCGGAGACACTGAAGCTTTCTTT | CASSLVGGGDTEAFF
TRBJ1-1 | - | - | TRBV19 | TGTGCCAGTAGTATCGGGCAGATCAACACTGAAGCTTTCTTT | CASSIGQINTEAFF
TRBJ1-5 | - | - | TRBV28 | TGTGCCAGCAGTTTTGGGGGACGGGGAATTGATCAGCCCCAGCATTTT | CASSFGGRGIDQPQHF
TRBJ2-3 | - | TRBD2 | TRBV6-1 | TGTGCCAGCAGTGAAACCAGCGGGAGAAGGTCAGATACGCAGTATTTT | CASSETSGRRSDTQYF
TRBJ1-5 | - | TRBD1 | TRBV19 | TGTGCCAGTAGTAGCGGGACAGGGAAATTTAGCAATCAGCCCCAGCATTTT | CASSSGTGKFSNQPQHF
TRBJ1-6 | - | - | TRBV18 | TGTGCCAGCTCACCACCGTGGGGGCGGGATTCACCCCTCCACTTT | CASSPPWGRDSPLHF
TRBJ1-1 | - | - | TRBV4-1 | TGCGCCAGCAGCCAAAGAGGGGGGGGTATCGAAGCTTTCTTT | CASSQRGGGIEAFF